The 17 T cell receptor beta chains given below trace back to one sample, sequenced in a study of radiotherapy plus CTLA-4 blockade in lung cancer. Profiling relied on immunoSEQ multiplex PCR, and the TCRdb table lists in-frame clones only, not all of them. Here the sample spans tens of thousands of clones, more than 60% being singletons. The sequencing used peripheral blood, collected from a patient treated with radiotherapy plus ipilimumab. The receptors shown here come from a human donor with non-small cell lung cancer whose response to radiotherapy plus ipilimumab could not be evaluated. Some clones in this sample may be carry-over from other donors' samples.

The V call is TRBV28, the J call TRBJ1-2, with TRBD1 identical over 7 bases. Germline values: CDR1 MDHEN, CDR2 SYDVKM. The CDR3 consists of 13 residues. Trimming took 8 bases from V and 2 from J; bases not matched to a gene: 5. This chain's CDR3 is CASFEQGNYGYTF. Here the CDR3 DNA reads TGTGCCAGCTTTGAACAGGGGAACTATGGCTACACCTTC.

The sample holds many counts of this clone. V and J are TRBV2 and TRBJ2-7; 9 nucleotides match TRBD1. The CDR3 runs 15 residues. Germline V gives CDR1 SNHLY, CDR2 FYNNEI. V was pared by 7 bases and J by 1 base, with 8 bases of the junction left unmatched. CDR3 sequence reads: CASNPGQGNSYEQYF. In nucleotides, the CDR3 is TGTGCCAGCAATCCAGGACAGGGGAATTCCTACGAGCAGTACTTC. Combining the CDR3 with reference TRBV2 and TRBJ2-7 gives the whole variable domain EPEVTQTPSHQVTQMGQEVILRCVPISNHLYFYWYRQILGQKVEFLVSFYNNEISEKSEIFDDQFSVERPDGSNFTLKIRSTKLEDSAMYFCASNPGQGNSYEQYFGPGTRLTVT.

The rearrangement joins TRBV7-2 to TRBJ2-5; the match to TRBD2 covers 9 bases. The CDR3 is 14 residues long. CDR1 SGHTA and CDR2 FQGNSA come from the germline V gene. J gave up 3 bases and V 4 bases, and 3 bases lay outside the gene matches. The CDR3, as DNA: TGTGCCAGCAGCTGGCAGCGGGGGGAAGAGACCCAGTACTTC. As protein: CASSWQRGEETQYF.

The CDR3 loop reads CASSPGEGDPNQPQHF. The CDR3 DNA is TGTGCCAGCTCACCCGGGGAGGGGGACCCCAATCAGCCCCAGCATTTT. The gene calls are TRBV18 and TRBJ1-5; a weak D match, TRBD1 (6 bases). This CDR3 is built from 16 residues. Germline V lookup: CDR1 KGHSH, CDR2 LQKENI. V was shortened by 3 bases and J by 3 bases, with 15 bases between the two germline ends.

This rearrangement joins TRBV28 to TRBJ2-7; TRBD2 is a possible D gene (5 bases). V dropped 3 bases and J dropped 7 bases, with 7 bases sitting between them. The CDR3 is 11 amino acids. Germline assignment: CDR1 MDHEN and CDR2 SYDVKM. CDR3 protein: CASSFPGEQYF. The CDR3 DNA reads TGTGCCAGCAGTTTCCCGGGGGAGCAGTACTTC. Complete variable domain (other parts from reference TRBV28 and TRBJ2-7): DVKVTQSSRYLVKRTGEKVFLECVQDMDHENMFWYRQDPGLGLRLIYFSYDVKMKEKGDIPEGYSVSREKKERFSLILESASTNQTSMYLCASSFPGEQYFGPGTRLTVT.

The chain has TRBV2 and TRBJ2-7; 7 positions match TRBD2. V was pared by 6 bases and J by 2 bases, with 7 bases of the junction left unmatched. This CDR3 has 14 residues. Germline V gene lookup returns CDR1 SNHLY and CDR2 FYNNEI. The CDR3 sequence: CASRSGADTYEQYF. CDR3 DNA sequence: TGTGCCAGCAGGAGCGGGGCGGACACCTACGAGCAGTACTTC.

The V call is TRBV4-2, the J call TRBJ1-1; D is possibly TRBD1 (6 bases). Looked up from germline, CDR1 is LGHNA and CDR2 is YNFKEQ. The CDR3 covers 15 residues. V was pared by 1 base and J by 1 base, with 10 bases between. CDR3 residues: CASSQGGGGNTEAFF. The CDR3 nucleotides are TGTGCCAGCAGCCAAGGGGGAGGGGGGAACACTGAAGCTTTCTTT.

The chain employs TRBV7-2 and TRBJ2-2, with a tentative D call TRBD2 (6 bases). This CDR3 region has 13 residues. Looked up from germline, CDR1 is SGHTA and CDR2 is FQGNSA. Trimming left V 4 bases short and J 5 bases short, with 8 bases between. The CDR3 bases are TGTGCCAGCAGCTCGGGGGTAACCGGGGAGCTGTTTTTT. Amino acid sequence: CASSSGVTGELFF.

V gene TRBV7-9 combines with J gene TRBJ2-1; D is perhaps TRBD2 (7 bases). The V end lost 5 bases, the J end lost 2 bases, and 13 bases lay between the germline ends. Germline lookup yields CDR1 SEHNR and CDR2 FQNEAQ (reference sequence). This CDR3 comprises 15 residues. The DNA for the CDR3 is TGTGCCAGCAGCCCCTCGGGGGGCCCCTACAATGAGCAGTTCTTC. Its protein product is CASSPSGGPYNEQFF. The whole variable domain, filled in from reference TRBV7-9 and TRBJ2-1, reads DTGVSQNPRHKITKRGQNVTFRCDPISEHNRLYWYRQTLGQGPEFLTYFQNEAQLEKSRLLSDRFSAERPKGSFSTLEIQRTEQGDSAMYLCASSPSGGPYNEQFFGPGTRLTVL.

This chain connects TRBV6-6 to TRBJ2-1; 7 bases agree with TRBD1. Trimming cost V 6 bases and J 5 bases; bases outside gene matches: 7. CDR1 and CDR2 from the germline V gene are MNHNY and SVGAGI (reference sequence). The CDR3 is 14 amino acids. In DNA, the CDR3 is TGTGCCAGCAGCCTCCTACAGGGGAACAATGAGCAGTTCTTC. Its protein is CASSLLQGNNEQFF.

The chain employs TRBV9 and TRBJ2-5; TRBD1 matches at 9 bases. The CDR3 length is 14 residues. Germline values: CDR1 SGDLS, CDR2 YYNGEE. V lost 0 bases, J lost 11 bases, and 8 bases stayed unmatched. The CDR3 spells CASSVADRGGEQYF. Here the CDR3 DNA reads TGTGCCAGCAGCGTAGCGGACAGGGGAGGTGAGCAGTACTTC. The variable domain in full, with the rest retrieved from reference TRBV9 and TRBJ2-5, is DSGVTQTPKHLITATGQRVTLRCSPRSGDLSVYWYQQSLDQGLQFLIQYYNGEERAKGNILERFSAQQFPDLHSELNLSSLELGDSALYFCASSVADRGGEQYFGPGTRLLVL.

This chain links TRBV28 with TRBJ2-2; 8 bases agree with TRBD2. There are 17 residues in the CDR3. With 6 bases clipped from V and 0 bases from J, the junction kept 9 bases outside the gene matches. Germline loops: CDR1 MDHEN, CDR2 SYDVKM. This CDR3 is CASSPFRGGANTGELFF. DNA of the CDR3: TGTGCCAGCAGCCCGTTCCGGGGGGGCGCGAACACCGGGGAGCTGTTTTTT. The full variable domain, in which reference TRBV28 and TRBJ2-2 provide the parts outside the CDR3, is DVKVTQSSRYLVKRTGEKVFLECVQDMDHENMFWYRQDPGLGLRLIYFSYDVKMKEKGDIPEGYSVSREKKERFSLILESASTNQTSMYLCASSPFRGGANTGELFFGEGSRLTVL.

The genes are TRBV2 and TRBJ2-5, with a weak D call TRBD2 (5 bases). Germline lookup yields CDR1 SNHLY and CDR2 FYNNEI. Trimming cost V 9 bases and J 11 bases, with 22 bases left between them. The CDR3 runs to 13 residues. The CDR3 DNA reads as TGTGCCAGGTCTCCGGGGAAAGACTCCTTACAGTACTTC. This gives the protein CARSPGKDSLQYF.

Worth noting for this clone: The identical CDR3 is also encoded by other nucleotide sequences in the sample. The CDR3: CASSLVTGDTEAFF. The DNA for the CDR3 is TGCGCCAGCAGCTTGGTGACAGGGGACACTGAAGCTTTCTTT. J is TRBJ1-1 and V is TRBV5-1, with 8 positions matching TRBD1. The CDR3 covers 14 residues. Germline CDR1 is SGHRS and CDR2 is YFSETQ. V shed 0 bases, J shed 3 bases, and the junction held 1 base outside the gene matches.

V and J are TRBV7-3 and TRBJ2-3; 11 nucleotides line up with TRBD2. The CDR3 has 15 amino acids. J lost 5 bases, V lost 5 bases, and 6 bases had no gene match. The V gene's germline CDR1 is SGHTA and CDR2 FQGTGA. The CDR3 loop is CASSHSGGAKDTQYF. CDR3 DNA: TGTGCCAGCAGCCATAGCGGGGGGGCAAAAGATACGCAGTATTTT.

The chain employs TRBV6-6 and TRBJ1-6; no clear D. This CDR3 contains 14 residues. With 8 bases removed from V and 5 bases from J, the gap between germline ends came to 13 bases. CDR1 and CDR2 (germline): MNHNY, SVGAGI (reference sequence). The CDR3 DNA is TGTGCCAGCCGAGGGCCAAGCAATAATTCACCCCTCCACTTT. The encoded protein is CASRGPSNNSPLHF.

This clone was recorded once. The V gene is TRBV5-1, the J gene TRBJ2-1; TRBD2 matches at 8 bases. V shed 2 bases and J 3 bases; nucleotides not matched to a gene: 10. Germline lookup yields CDR1 SGHRS and CDR2 YFSETQ. The CDR3 totals 17 residues. CDR3 loop: CASSFDTGTRDYNEQFF. The CDR3 nucleotides read TGCGCCAGCAGCTTTGACACCGGGACTAGAGACTACAATGAGCAGTTCTTC.